The 25 T cell receptor beta chains presented below share a single source sample, sequenced in a study of blood T cell repertoires in COVID-19. Method: immunoSEQ multiplex PCR; TCRdb's copy keeps in-frame clones and lacks some. The sample holds approximately 250,000 clones, approximately 80% seen once. The sample taken for sequencing was PBMCs or T cells enriched from blood (not recorded which). The receptors originated from a man in his forties who had recovered from COVID-19.

The J gene is TRBJ1-3, the V gene TRBV10-3; TRBD1 matches at 11 bases. This CDR3 region has 17 residues. Germline V gives CDR1 ENHRY, CDR2 SYGVKD. Trimming cost V 5 bases and J 0 bases; bases outside gene matches: 6. The DNA of the CDR3 is TGTGCCATCAGTCGTGGACAGGGGGCCGTCTCTGGAAACACCATATATTTT. Its protein is CAISRGQGAVSGNTIYF.

This clone appeared a single time. The chain links TRBV7-9 to TRBJ2-1; TRBD2 matches 9 bases. This CDR3 contains 19 residues. Germline values: CDR1 SEHNR, CDR2 FQNEAQ (reference sequence). Trimming cost V 2 bases and J 8 bases; bases outside gene matches: 19. The CDR3: CASSLRGASGNKKGDEQFF. CDR3 bases: TGTGCCAGCAGCTTACGGGGGGCTAGCGGGAACAAAAAAGGGGATGAGCAGTTCTTC.

The rearrangement links TRBV4-3 to TRBJ2-1; D is ambiguous. V lost 0 bases to trimming and J lost 8 bases, with 8 bases between them. CDR1 LGHNA and CDR2 YSLEER come from the germline V gene. The CDR3 runs to 13 residues. DNA of the CDR3: TGCGCCAGCAGCCAAGATCCCGGGTATGAGCAGTTCTTC. This encodes CASSQDPGYEQFF.

CDR3 in DNA: TGTGCCAGCAGTGAAATCCAGGGGGCGATTCGCTATGGCTACACCTTC. Encoded protein: CASSEIQGAIRYGYTF. The chain uses TRBV2 and TRBJ1-2; 8 positions agree with TRBD1. This CDR3 contains 16 residues. Germline V lookup: CDR1 SNHLY, CDR2 FYNNEI. After removal of 2 bases from V and 4 bases from J, the junction contained 9 bases not matched to a gene.

This clone was recorded only once. The gene calls are TRBV5-1 and TRBJ2-6, with a weak D call TRBD2 (5 bases). V lost 0 bases to trimming and J lost 8 bases, with 9 bases between them. The CDR3 has 14 amino acids. CDR1 is SGHRS, CDR2 YFSETQ, per germline. CDR3 protein: CASSLVTGSNVLTF. In nucleotides, the CDR3 is TGCGCCAGCAGCTTGGTCACGGGGTCCAACGTCCTGACTTTC.

The V gene is TRBV24-1, the J gene TRBJ2-3, with 7 bases aligning to TRBD1. The CDR3 is made up of 15 amino acids. Trimming at V came to 4 bases and at J to 2 bases, leaving 5 bases not matched to a gene. The germline V gene has CDR1 KGHDR and CDR2 SFDVKD. CDR3 sequence: CATSEPGQLTDTQYF. In DNA, the CDR3 is TGTGCCACCAGTGAGCCGGGACAGCTCACAGATACGCAGTATTTT.

The J gene is TRBJ2-5, the V gene TRBV9; 11 bases agree with TRBD1. Germline CDR1 reads SGDLS; CDR2 reads YYNGEE. Trimming at V came to 3 bases and at J to 5 bases, leaving 6 bases not matched to a gene. The CDR3 contains 15 residues. CDR3 region: CASSAAGTGGETQYF. In nucleotides, the CDR3 is TGTGCCAGCAGCGCCGCCGGGACAGGGGGTGAGACCCAGTACTTC.

The rearrangement uses TRBV30 and TRBJ1-2; perhaps TRBD1 as D (6 bases). The CDR3 spans 13 residues. The germline V and J ends were trimmed by 0 bases and 11 bases, with 16 bases remaining between them. The germline gives CDR1 GTSNPN, CDR2 SVGIG (reference sequence). The CDR3 reads CAWSVSGGAKYTF. CDR3 nucleotides: TGTGCCTGGAGTGTGTCGGGGGGGGCCAAATACACCTTC.

The chain couples TRBV6-2 or TRBV6-3 to TRBJ2-7; 7 bases align to TRBD1. In germline, CDR1 is MNHEY, CDR2 SVGEGT. The CDR3 has 15 residues. J gave up 2 bases and V 6 bases, and 10 bases lay outside the gene matches. CDR3 coding DNA: TGTGCCAGCAGCAACGACAGGGCCCGGACCTACGAGCAGTACTTC. Translated: CASSNDRARTYEQYF.

The chain has TRBV12-3 or TRBV12-4 and TRBJ2-5; 7 bases are a match to TRBD1. The CDR3 contains 13 residues. V was pared by 6 bases and J by 3 bases, with 4 bases of the junction left unmatched. CDR3 nucleotides: TGTGCCAGCAGATCGACAGGGAAAGAGACCCAGTACTTC. Translated: CASRSTGKETQYF.

This clone was detected many times. This chain uses TRBV24-1 with TRBJ1-4, with D hard to call. CDR1 is KGHDR, CDR2 SFDVKD, per germline. V was clipped by 5 bases and J by 10 bases, with 7 bases between them. CDR3 length equals 11 residues. The CDR3 loop is CATSVNGKLFF. In DNA, the CDR3 is TGTGCCACCAGTGTTAACGGAAAACTGTTTTTT.

This rearrangement joins TRBV29-1 to TRBJ1-2; tentative D call: TRBD1 (5 bases). The V end was cut by 7 bases, the J end by 3 bases, with 12 bases between. The CDR3 totals 12 residues. Germline CDR1 reads SQVTM; CDR2 reads ANQGSEA. As DNA, the CDR3 is TGCAGCGCCCGCCAGGGTGACTATGGCTACACCTTC. It encodes CSARQGDYGYTF.

The chain links TRBV3-1 (or the pseudogene TRBV3-2) to TRBJ2-3; 9 bases are shared with TRBD2. V shed 0 bases, J shed 2 bases, and the junction held 12 bases outside the gene matches. The CDR3 covers 19 residues. The germline CDR1 and CDR2 sequences are LGHDT and YNNKEL (reference sequence). This chain's CDR3 is CASSQEVGAGGGVTDTQYF. The CDR3 DNA follows: TGTGCCAGCAGCCAAGAGGTCGGAGCGGGGGGAGGGGTCACAGATACGCAGTATTTT.

The rearrangement uses TRBV28 and TRBJ1-1; TRBD1 matches 12 bases. V shed 6 bases and J 4 bases; nucleotides not matched to a gene: 9. This CDR3 region has 16 residues. Germline values: CDR1 MDHEN, CDR2 SYDVKM. The CDR3 DNA follows: TGTGCCAGCAGACGGGACAGGGGGCTTGTGGGCACTGAAGCTTTCTTT. Protein: CASRRDRGLVGTEAFF.

V is TRBV9 and J is TRBJ1-4, with 9 bases lining up with TRBD1. Germline CDR1 reads SGDLS; CDR2 reads YYNGEE. CDR3 length: 16 amino acids. V lost 0 bases to trimming and J lost 2 bases; unmatched junction nucleotides: 2. In nucleotides, the CDR3 is TGTGCCAGCAGCGTAGAGGGACAGGGCACTAATGAAAAACTGTTTTTT. This encodes CASSVEGQGTNEKLFF. The full variable domain, with the rest looked up from reference TRBV9 and TRBJ1-4, is DSGVTQTPKHLITATGQRVTLRCSPRSGDLSVYWYQQSLDQGLQFLIQYYNGEERAKGNILERFSAQQFPDLHSELNLSSLELGDSALYFCASSVEGQGTNEKLFFGSGTQLSVL.

The chain is built from TRBV29-1 and TRBJ1-2, with TRBD1 matching 9 bases. CDR1 is SQVTM and CDR2 is ANQGSEA in the germline V gene. This CDR3 spans 17 amino acids. V trimming: 2 bases; J trimming: 8 bases; junction bases outside the gene matches: 18. The CDR3 DNA reads TGCAGCGTTGAACTCGGGACAGGGCGAAATTCGGGTGGAGGCTACACCTTC. Translation gives CSVELGTGRNSGGGYTF.

The chain uses TRBV5-1 and TRBJ2-7; D is possibly TRBD1 (5 bases). Looked up from germline, CDR1 is SGHRS and CDR2 is YFSETQ. V lost 0 bases and J lost 0, with 10 bases in between. CDR3 length equals 15 residues. The CDR3 loop reads CASSLATGFSYEQYF. The DNA for the CDR3 is TGCGCCAGCAGCTTGGCAACAGGATTCTCCTACGAGCAGTACTTC.

This clone was found a few times. This sequence joins TRBV5-6 and TRBJ1-2, with TRBD1 matching over 7 bases. V gave up 4 bases and J gave up 4 bases; unmatched junction bases: 1. CDR1 SGHDT and CDR2 YYEEEE come from the germline V gene. The CDR3 sequence is 12 residues long. The chain's CDR3 is CASSRDSYGYTF. CDR3 nucleotide sequence: TGTGCCAGCAGCAGGGACAGCTATGGCTACACCTTC.

The CDR3 region has the DNA TGTGCCAGCAGCGTAGGTCCCACAGGAAACACTGAAGCTTTCTTT. It codes for CASSVGPTGNTEAFF. The chain employs TRBV9 and TRBJ1-1; tentatively, D is TRBD1 (5 bases). The germline gives CDR1 SGDLS, CDR2 YYNGEE. With 0 bases removed from V and 2 bases from J, the gap between germline ends came to 11 bases. This CDR3 contains 15 residues.

The chain uses TRBV19 and TRBJ1-3; D uncertain. CDR1 and CDR2 (germline): LNHDA, SQIVND (reference sequence). Trimming took off 9 bases at V and 5 bases at J, with 14 bases between the two ends. This CDR3 spans 13 amino acids. CDR3 residues: CASLSRERNTIYF. CDR3 nucleotides: TGTGCCAGCTTATCACGGGAAAGAAACACCATATATTTT.

Only one count was recorded for this clone. V gene TRBV6-5 combines with J gene TRBJ2-1; no clear D gene. Between the trimmed V and J ends, which lost 0 bases and 5 bases, there was a span of 8 bases. The CDR3 is 14 residues long. The germline gives CDR1 MNHEY, CDR2 SVGAGI. This CDR3 reads CASSYSWRDNEQFF. CDR3 bases: TGTGCCAGCAGTTACTCTTGGAGAGACAATGAGCAGTTCTTC.

This chain joins TRBV12-3 or TRBV12-4 and TRBJ2-7, with TRBD2 matching 7 bases. CDR3 length: 13 residues. V was pared by 4 bases and J by 3 bases, with 3 bases of the junction left unmatched. CDR3 DNA: TGTGCCAGCAGTTGGGGCGGGAGCTACGAGCAGTACTTC. Protein product: CASSWGGSYEQYF.

This clone was observed a few times. J is TRBJ2-2 and V is TRBV7-2; D is unresolved. Trimming removed 2 bases from V and 1 base from J, with 5 bases in between. Per the germline V gene, CDR1 is SGHTA and CDR2 is FQGNSA. The CDR3 is made up of 14 amino acids. DNA of the CDR3: TGTGCCAGCAGCTTAAGAGTGAACACCGGGGAGCTGTTTTTT. As protein: CASSLRVNTGELFF. Variable domain in full (rest from reference TRBV7-2 and TRBJ2-2): GAGVSQSPSNKVTEKGKDVELRCDPISGHTALYWYRQSLGQGLEFLIYFQGNSAPDKSGLPSDRFSAERTGGSVSTLTIQRTQQEDSAVYLCASSLRVNTGELFFGEGSRLTVL.

CDR3 DNA sequence: TGTGCCAGCAGCGTGGGGGGGACTGGAAACACCATATATTTT. This gives the protein CASSVGGTGNTIYF. V and J are TRBV9 and TRBJ1-3; perhaps TRBD1 as D (5 bases). V lost 2 bases and J 2 bases, leaving 8 bases between the germline ends. Germline V gene lookup returns CDR1 SGDLS and CDR2 YYNGEE. The CDR3 sequence is 14 residues long. The whole variable domain, filled in from reference TRBV9 and TRBJ1-3, reads DSGVTQTPKHLITATGQRVTLRCSPRSGDLSVYWYQQSLDQGLQFLIQYYNGEERAKGNILERFSAQQFPDLHSELNLSSLELGDSALYFCASSVGGTGNTIYFGEGSWLTVV.

J is TRBJ1-5 and V is TRBV7-3, with D perhaps matching TRBD1 (5 bases). Trimming cost V 6 bases and J 4 bases, with 22 bases left between them. Germline V gene data show CDR1 as SGHTA and CDR2 as FQGTGA. CDR3 length equals 17 residues. In DNA form, the CDR3 reads TGTGCCAGCAGTCCGGTGGTAGGGGCAAGGGGAAATCAGCCCCAGCATTTT. Translating it yields CASSPVVGARGNQPQHF.